The clone carrying this TCR beta chain was recorded at least ten times. What it binds is unknown. This record belongs to a study of early T cells in non-severe SARS-CoV-2 infection. Across the study: It was bulk RNA from unsorted whole blood that was sequenced, and the chains were unpaired.

Researchers tagged individual cDNA molecules with unique molecular identifiers. Using its own MiXCR run on the 5' RACE reads, TCRdb lists one record per CDR3 protein. Of 55,000 to 75,000 distinct CDR3 sequences in the sample, roughly a tenth are singletons; the top ten hold 1.2%. Germline V gene lookup returns CDR1 KGHSH and CDR2 LQKENI. The CDR3 totals 14 residues. V lost 6 bases and J lost 8, with 16 bases in between. Whole-study findings and limits: Comparison of clonotypes with VDJdb favored anti-spike CD8 responses while missing private and CD4 specificities.

The material sequenced was whole blood. This receptor was obtained from an adult who was a healthcare worker with PCR-confirmed SARS-CoV-2 infection or an uninfected control (not recorded which). This chain links TRBV18 with TRBJ1-4; no reliable D call. Written as DNA, the CDR3 is TGTGCCAGCTCCCCGCGGAGGACCGACGAAAAACTGTTTTTT. It encodes CASSPRRTDEKLFF.